The 18 T cell receptor beta chains in this list originate from one sample, sequenced in a study of cytomegalovirus exposure and HLA in healthy donors. Data came from immunoSEQ multiplex PCR; TCRdb stores just in-frame clones and leaves some out. This sample carries fewer than 200,000 clones, less than 90% of them seen once, and the ten largest clones take roughly 5.8%. The specimen sequenced was PBMCs. The receptors stem from a woman between 25 and 40 years old in good health and CMV-seronegative.

The chain joins TRBV11-2 to TRBJ1-2, with 8 bases that match TRBD1. After removal of 1 base from V and 8 bases from J, the junction contained 6 bases not matched to a gene. Per germline, CDR1 SGHAT and CDR2 FQNNGV. The CDR3 spans 14 residues. The CDR3 is CASSLGRDRRGYTF. The CDR3 nucleotides read TGTGCCAGCAGCTTAGGGAGGGACAGGCGGGGCTACACCTTC. Variable domain in full (rest from reference TRBV11-2 and TRBJ1-2): EAGVAQSPRYKIIEKRQSVAFWCNPISGHATLYWYQQILGQGPKLLIQFQNNGVVDDSQLPKDRFSAERLKGVDSTLKIQPAKLEDSAVYLCASSLGRDRRGYTFGSGTRLTVV.

In this sample, this clone turned up once. The rearrangement links TRBV28 to TRBJ2-3; TRBD2 aligns across 9 bases. With 5 bases clipped from V and 11 bases from J, the junction kept 2 bases outside the gene matches. Per germline, CDR1 MDHEN and CDR2 SYDVKM. This CDR3 has 11 amino acids. CDR3 loop: CASSIAGVQYF. In nucleotides, the CDR3 is TGTGCCAGCAGTATAGCGGGAGTGCAGTATTTT.

This chain uses TRBV27 with TRBJ2-1, with no clear D. The CDR3 has 15 amino acids. Trimming removed 1 base at V and 2 bases at J, with 9 bases between. The germline V gene has CDR1 MNHEY and CDR2 SMNVEV (reference sequence). The CDR3 is CASSLWGYPYNEQFF. The CDR3 nucleotides are TGTGCCAGCAGTTTATGGGGTTATCCCTACAATGAGCAGTTCTTC.

The chain carries TRBV28 and TRBJ2-7; D remains unclear. V dropped 1 base and J dropped 2 bases, with 9 bases sitting between them. The CDR3 has 14 residues. Germline CDR1 MDHEN, CDR2 SYDVKM. The DNA of the CDR3 is TGTGCCAGCAGTTTATCTGGGCTTCCCTACGAGCAGTACTTC. The encoded protein is CASSLSGLPYEQYF.

V gene TRBV13 combines with J gene TRBJ1-2; no clear D. V was shortened by 5 bases and J by 5 bases, with 21 bases between the two germline ends. Germline values: CDR1 PRHDT, CDR2 FYEKMQ (reference sequence). There are 16 residues in the CDR3. DNA of the CDR3: TGTGCCAGCAGCCTAGACACAGTCCCAAACAAGTATGGCTACACCTTC. It is translated as CASSLDTVPNKYGYTF.

The chain combines TRBV7-9 with TRBJ1-2, with 10 bases matching TRBD1. The CDR3 is 15 amino acids. Germline trimming cut 5 bases from V and 6 bases from J; bases unmatched to any gene: 9. The germline gives CDR1 SEHNR, CDR2 FQNEAQ (reference sequence). CDR3 residues: CASSLLGGQGDGYTF. The CDR3 DNA is TGTGCCAGCAGCCTACTTGGCGGACAGGGGGATGGCTACACCTTC.

CDR3 DNA: TGTGCCACCAGCAGAGGGGACAGGGACAATGAGCAGTTCTTC. Its protein product is CATSRGDRDNEQFF. The rearrangement links TRBV15 to TRBJ2-1, with TRBD1 identical over 9 bases. CDR1 and CDR2 from the germline V gene are LNHNV and YYDKDF (reference sequence). The CDR3 sequence is 14 residues long. Germline trimming cut 1 base from V and 5 bases from J; bases unmatched to any gene: 0.

The J gene is TRBJ2-3, the V gene TRBV7-3; 11 bases are shared with TRBD2. Trimming removed 4 bases from V and 4 bases from J; junction bases left unmatched: 1. Germline CDR1 is SGHTA and CDR2 is FQGTGA. This CDR3 has 14 amino acids. CDR3 loop: CASSWTSGSDTQYF. CDR3 coding DNA: TGTGCCAGCAGCTGGACTAGCGGGTCAGATACGCAGTATTTT.

The J gene is TRBJ2-1, the V gene TRBV9, with D perhaps matching TRBD1 (5 bases). CDR1 and CDR2 from the germline V gene are SGDLS and YYNGEE. Trimming stripped 3 bases from V and 5 bases from J, with 15 bases between. This CDR3 region has 15 residues. As DNA, the CDR3 is TGTGCCAGCAGCGCGGACACCTCTTTTAACAATGAGCAGTTCTTC. Translated, it gives CASSADTSFNNEQFF.

The chain recombines TRBV29-1 with TRBJ2-7, with unresolved D. The CDR3 extends over 15 amino acids. Germline values: CDR1 SQVTM, CDR2 ANQGSEA. V was shortened by 0 bases and J by 9 bases, with 21 bases between the two germline ends. The chain's CDR3 is CSVEDLQGAVSGQYF. CDR3 nucleotide sequence: TGCAGCGTTGAAGATCTTCAAGGTGCAGTCTCCGGGCAGTACTTC.

The gene calls are TRBV5-1 and TRBJ2-7; D remains unclear. CDR1 and CDR2 from the germline V gene are SGHRS and YFSETQ. V gave up 0 bases and J gave up 2 bases, with 12 bases separating them. CDR3 length: 15 residues. The DNA of the CDR3 is TGCGCCAGCAGCTTGGGTTCAGGTCCAACCTACGAGCAGTACTTC. Its protein is CASSLGSGPTYEQYF.

The chain has TRBV2 and TRBJ2-3, with unresolved D. CDR3 length: 13 amino acids. Germline lookup yields CDR1 SNHLY and CDR2 FYNNEI. V lost 1 base and J lost 1, with 3 bases in between. The CDR3 bases are TGTGCCAGCAGTGAAGAGCGCACAGATACGCAGTATTTT. As protein: CASSEERTDTQYF.

This clone was seen a handful of times. The chain combines TRBV10-1 with TRBJ1-5; possible D gene TRBD1, 5 bases. CDR1 and CDR2 from the germline V gene are WNHNN and SYGVQD (reference sequence). The CDR3 loop spans 17 amino acids. The V end lost 7 bases, the J end lost 2 bases, and 21 bases lay between the germline ends. Written as DNA, the CDR3 is TGCGCCAGCATCAAGGACACAACTACACATGGCAATCAGCCCCAGCATTTT. Translated, it gives CASIKDTTTHGNQPQHF.

V usage is TRBV5-4 and J usage is TRBJ2-7; the match to TRBD2 covers 7 bases. This CDR3 has 15 residues. The ends lost 0 bases at V and 2 bases at J; junction bases unmatched: 5. Per germline, CDR1 SGHNT and CDR2 YYREEE (reference sequence). As DNA, the CDR3 is TGTGCCAGCAGCTTGGGTAGCGGGCAGCCCTACGAGCAGTACTTC. Its translation: CASSLGSGQPYEQYF.

The rearrangement uses TRBV4-1 and TRBJ1-5, with no clear D. V lost 0 bases and J lost 11, with 14 bases in between. Looked up from germline, CDR1 is MGHRA and CDR2 is YSYEKL. This CDR3 has 14 residues. The CDR3 DNA follows: TGCGCCAGCAGCCAAGAGGACCGGCTATCAGCCCAGCATTTT. Translation: CASSQEDRLSAQHF.

The chain carries TRBV6-1 and TRBJ1-1, with 7 bases matching TRBD1. The CDR3 has 17 amino acids. CDR1 is MNHNS and CDR2 is SASEGT in the germline V gene. Trimming removed 1 base from V and 11 bases from J; junction bases left unmatched: 19. CDR3: CASSEGQGRIGFRGAFF. The CDR3 DNA reads TGTGCCAGCAGTGAAGGACAGGGTCGAATTGGGTTCAGAGGGGCTTTCTTT.

The CDR3, as DNA: TGTGCCAGCAGCCGGCGGGGAACTGAAGCTTTCTTT. Translating it yields CASSRRGTEAFF. J is TRBJ1-1 and V is TRBV5-4; D gene unclear. From germline, CDR1 is SGHNT and CDR2 YYREEE (reference sequence). The CDR3 runs to 12 residues. V lost 4 bases to trimming and J lost 5 bases, with 9 bases between them.

The rearrangement uses TRBV27 and TRBJ2-7; no definite D call. The CDR3 extends over 12 amino acids. CDR1 and CDR2 (germline): MNHEY, SMNVEV (reference sequence). V was cut by 2 bases and J by 4 bases, with 6 bases left in between. The chain's CDR3 is CASSLNQYEQYF. The DNA for the CDR3 is TGTGCCAGCAGTTTAAATCAGTACGAGCAGTACTTC.